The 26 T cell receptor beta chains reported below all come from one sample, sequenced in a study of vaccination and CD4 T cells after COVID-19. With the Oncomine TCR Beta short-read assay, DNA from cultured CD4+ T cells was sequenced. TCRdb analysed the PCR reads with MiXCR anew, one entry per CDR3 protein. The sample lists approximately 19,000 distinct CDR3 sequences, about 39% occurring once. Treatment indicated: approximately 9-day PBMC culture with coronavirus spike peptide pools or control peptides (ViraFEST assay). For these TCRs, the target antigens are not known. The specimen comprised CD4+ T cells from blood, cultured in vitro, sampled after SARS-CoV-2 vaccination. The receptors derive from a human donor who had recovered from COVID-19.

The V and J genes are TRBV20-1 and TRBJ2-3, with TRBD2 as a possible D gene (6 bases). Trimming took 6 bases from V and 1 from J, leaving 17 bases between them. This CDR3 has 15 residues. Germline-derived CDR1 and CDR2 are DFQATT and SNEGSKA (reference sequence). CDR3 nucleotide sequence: TGCAGTGCCGTCCCCGGGGGAAGCGGCACAGATACGCAGTATTTT. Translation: CSAVPGGSGTDTQYF.

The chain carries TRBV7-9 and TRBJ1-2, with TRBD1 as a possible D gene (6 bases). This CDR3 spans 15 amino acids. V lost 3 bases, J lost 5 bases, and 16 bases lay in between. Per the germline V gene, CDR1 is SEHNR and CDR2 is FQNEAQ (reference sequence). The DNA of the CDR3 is TGTGCCAGCAGCTTTTTGGCAGGGGAGAGGTATGGCTACACCTTC. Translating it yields CASSFLAGERYGYTF.

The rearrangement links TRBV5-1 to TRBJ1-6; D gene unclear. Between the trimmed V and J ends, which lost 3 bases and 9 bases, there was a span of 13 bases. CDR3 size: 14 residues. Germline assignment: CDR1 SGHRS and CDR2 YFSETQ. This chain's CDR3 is CASSSDRAGSPLHF. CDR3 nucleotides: TGCGCCAGCAGCTCGGACCGCGCAGGTTCACCCCTCCACTTT.

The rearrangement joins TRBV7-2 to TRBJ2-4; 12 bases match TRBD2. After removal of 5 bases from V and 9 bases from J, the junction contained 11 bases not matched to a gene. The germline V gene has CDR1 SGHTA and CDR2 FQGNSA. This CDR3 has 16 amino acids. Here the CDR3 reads CASSNPRTSGAGIQYF. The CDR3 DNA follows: TGTGCCAGCAGCAACCCCCGGACTAGCGGGGCGGGCATTCAGTACTTC.

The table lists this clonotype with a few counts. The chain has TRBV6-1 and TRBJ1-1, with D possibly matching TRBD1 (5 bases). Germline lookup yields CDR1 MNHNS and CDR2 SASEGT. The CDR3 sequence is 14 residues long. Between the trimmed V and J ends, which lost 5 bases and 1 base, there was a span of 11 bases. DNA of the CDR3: TGTGCCAGCAGTACGACCAGGGAGAACACTGAAGCTTTCTTT. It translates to CASSTTRENTEAFF.

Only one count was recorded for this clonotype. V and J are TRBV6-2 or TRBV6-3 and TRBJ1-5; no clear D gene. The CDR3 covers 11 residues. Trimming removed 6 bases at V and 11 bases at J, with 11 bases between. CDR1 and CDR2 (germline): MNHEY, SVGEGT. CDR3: CASSDGGSQHF. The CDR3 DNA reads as TGTGCCAGCAGCGATGGAGGGTCCCAGCATTTT.

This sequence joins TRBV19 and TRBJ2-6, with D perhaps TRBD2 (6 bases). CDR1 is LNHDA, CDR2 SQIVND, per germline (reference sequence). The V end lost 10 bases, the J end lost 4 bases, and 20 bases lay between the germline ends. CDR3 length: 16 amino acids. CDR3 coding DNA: TGTGCCACCAGGGACTCAGGGAAAGCGGGGGCCAACGTCCTGACTTTC. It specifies CATRDSGKAGANVLTF.

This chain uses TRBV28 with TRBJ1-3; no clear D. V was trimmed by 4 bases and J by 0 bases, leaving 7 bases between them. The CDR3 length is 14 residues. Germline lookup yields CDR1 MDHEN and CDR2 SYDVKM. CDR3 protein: CASSSPLSGNTIYF. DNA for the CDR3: TGTGCCAGCAGTTCCCCCCTCTCTGGAAACACCATATATTTT.

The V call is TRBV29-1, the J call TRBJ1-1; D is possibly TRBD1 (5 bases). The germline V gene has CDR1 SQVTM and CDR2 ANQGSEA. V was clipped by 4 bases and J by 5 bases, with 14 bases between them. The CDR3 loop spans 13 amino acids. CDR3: CSVAGRARTEAFF. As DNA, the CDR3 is TGCAGCGTTGCGGGCAGGGCGAGGACTGAAGCTTTCTTT.

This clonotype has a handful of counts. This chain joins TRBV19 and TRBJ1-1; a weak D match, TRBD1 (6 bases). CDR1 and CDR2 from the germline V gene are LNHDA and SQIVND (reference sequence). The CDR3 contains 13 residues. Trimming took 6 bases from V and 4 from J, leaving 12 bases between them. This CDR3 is CASRSTGPTEAFF. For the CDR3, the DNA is TGTGCCAGTAGGAGCACAGGGCCCACTGAAGCTTTCTTT. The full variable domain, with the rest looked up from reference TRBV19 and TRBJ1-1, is DGGITQSPKYLFRKEGQNVTLSCEQNLNHDAMYWYRQDPGQGLRLIYYSQIVNDFQKGDIAEGYSVSREKKESFPLTVTSAQKNPTAFYLCASRSTGPTEAFFGQGTRLTVV.

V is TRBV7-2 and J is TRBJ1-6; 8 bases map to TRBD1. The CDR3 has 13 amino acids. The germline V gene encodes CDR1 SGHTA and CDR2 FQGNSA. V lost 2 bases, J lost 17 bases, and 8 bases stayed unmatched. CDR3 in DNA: TGTGCCAGCAGCTTAAGGGGACAGGAGGGGATCCACTTT. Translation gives CASSLRGQEGIHF.

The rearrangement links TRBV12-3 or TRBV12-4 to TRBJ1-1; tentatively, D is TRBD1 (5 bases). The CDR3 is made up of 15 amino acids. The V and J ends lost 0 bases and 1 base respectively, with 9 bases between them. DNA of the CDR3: TGTGCCAGCAGTTTAGCAGGACATACGAACACTGAAGCTTTCTTT. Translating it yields CASSLAGHTNTEAFF.

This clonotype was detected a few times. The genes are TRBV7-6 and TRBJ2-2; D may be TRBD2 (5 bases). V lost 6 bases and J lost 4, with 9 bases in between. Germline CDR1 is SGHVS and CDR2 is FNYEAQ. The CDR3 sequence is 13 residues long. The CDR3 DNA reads TGTGCCAGCAGAAGAACTAGCACCGGGGAGCTGTTTTTT. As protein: CASRRTSTGELFF. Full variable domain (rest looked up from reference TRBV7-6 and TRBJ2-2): GAGVSQSPRYKVTKRGQDVALRCDPISGHVSLYWYRQALGQGPEFLTYFNYEAQQDKSGLPNDRFSAERPEGSISTLTIQRTEQRDSAMYRCASRRTSTGELFFGEGSRLTVL.

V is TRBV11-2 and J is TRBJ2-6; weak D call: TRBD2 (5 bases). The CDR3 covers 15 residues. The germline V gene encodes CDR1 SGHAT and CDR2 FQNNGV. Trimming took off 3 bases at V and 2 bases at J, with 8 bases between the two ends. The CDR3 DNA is TGTGCCAGCAGCTTGGACGGGGCTGGGGCCAACGTCCTGACTTTC. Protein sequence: CASSLDGAGANVLTF.

The CDR3 spells CSALNRGLGNTDTQYF. In nucleotides, the CDR3 is TGCAGTGCTCTAAATAGAGGCTTGGGGAACACAGATACGCAGTATTTT. This rearrangement joins TRBV20-1 to TRBJ2-3; D gene uncertain. The germline V gene has CDR1 DFQATT and CDR2 SNEGSKA (reference sequence). Trimming cost V 5 bases and J 2 bases, with 20 bases left between them. There are 16 residues in the CDR3.

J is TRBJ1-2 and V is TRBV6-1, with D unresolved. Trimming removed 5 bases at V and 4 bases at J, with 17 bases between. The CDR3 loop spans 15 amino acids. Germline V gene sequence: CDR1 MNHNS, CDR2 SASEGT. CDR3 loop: CASSTQRGSGYGYTF. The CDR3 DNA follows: TGTGCCAGCAGTACACAGCGGGGAAGTGGCTATGGCTACACCTTC.

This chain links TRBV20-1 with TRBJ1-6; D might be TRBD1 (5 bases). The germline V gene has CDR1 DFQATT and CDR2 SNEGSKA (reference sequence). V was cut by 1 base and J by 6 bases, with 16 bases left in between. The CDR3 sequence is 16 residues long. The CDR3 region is CSARGGSGALNSPLHF. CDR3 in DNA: TGCAGTGCTAGAGGAGGGAGTGGGGCTCTTAATTCACCCCTCCACTTT.

CDR3 residues: CASSLSDFTYEQYF. CDR3 DNA: TGTGCCAGCAGTTTAAGTGACTTCACCTACGAGCAGTACTTC. This chain connects TRBV28 to TRBJ2-7; D is uncertain. The CDR3 runs 14 residues. CDR1 is MDHEN and CDR2 is SYDVKM in the germline V gene. The germline V and J ends were trimmed by 2 bases and 2 bases, with 10 bases remaining between them. The full variable domain, in which reference TRBV28 and TRBJ2-7 provide the parts outside the CDR3, is DVKVTQSSRYLVKRTGEKVFLECVQDMDHENMFWYRQDPGLGLRLIYFSYDVKMKEKGDIPEGYSVSREKKERFSLILESASTNQTSMYLCASSLSDFTYEQYFGPGTRLTVT.

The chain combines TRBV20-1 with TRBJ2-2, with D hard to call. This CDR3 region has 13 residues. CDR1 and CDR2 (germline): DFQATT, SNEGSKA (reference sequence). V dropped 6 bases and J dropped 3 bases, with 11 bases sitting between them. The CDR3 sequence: CSAQPTYTGELFF. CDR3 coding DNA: TGCAGTGCCCAACCCACCTACACCGGGGAGCTGTTTTTT.

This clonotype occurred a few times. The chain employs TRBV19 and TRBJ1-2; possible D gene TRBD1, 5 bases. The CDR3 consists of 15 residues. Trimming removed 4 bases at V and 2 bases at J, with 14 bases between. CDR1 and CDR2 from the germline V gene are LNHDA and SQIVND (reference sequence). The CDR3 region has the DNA TGTGCCAGTAGTAAGCCGCGGGACGGCAACTATGGCTACACCTTC. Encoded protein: CASSKPRDGNYGYTF. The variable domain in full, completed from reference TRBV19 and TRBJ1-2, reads DGGITQSPKYLFRKEGQNVTLSCEQNLNHDAMYWYRQDPGQGLRLIYYSQIVNDFQKGDIAEGYSVSREKKESFPLTVTSAQKNPTAFYLCASSKPRDGNYGYTFGSGTRLTVV.

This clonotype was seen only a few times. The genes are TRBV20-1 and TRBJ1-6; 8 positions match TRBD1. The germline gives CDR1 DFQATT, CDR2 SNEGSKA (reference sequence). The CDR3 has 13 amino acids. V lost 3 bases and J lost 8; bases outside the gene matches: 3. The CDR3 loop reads CSARPGGDSPLHF. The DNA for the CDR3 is TGCAGTGCTAGGCCAGGGGGCGATTCACCCCTCCACTTT.

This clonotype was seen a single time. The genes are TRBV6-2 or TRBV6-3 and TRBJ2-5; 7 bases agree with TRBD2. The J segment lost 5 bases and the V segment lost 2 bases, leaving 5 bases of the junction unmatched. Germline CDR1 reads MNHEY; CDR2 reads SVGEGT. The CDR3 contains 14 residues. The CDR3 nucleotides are TGTGCCAGCAGTTACAGGGGTAGCGGGGAGACCCAGTACTTC. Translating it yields CASSYRGSGETQYF.

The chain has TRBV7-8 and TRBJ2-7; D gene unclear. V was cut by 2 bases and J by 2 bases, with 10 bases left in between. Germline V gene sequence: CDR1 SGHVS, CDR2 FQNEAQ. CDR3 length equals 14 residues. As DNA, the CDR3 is TGTGCCAGCAGCTTACCTCGGAGACCCTACGAGCAGTACTTC. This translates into CASSLPRRPYEQYF.

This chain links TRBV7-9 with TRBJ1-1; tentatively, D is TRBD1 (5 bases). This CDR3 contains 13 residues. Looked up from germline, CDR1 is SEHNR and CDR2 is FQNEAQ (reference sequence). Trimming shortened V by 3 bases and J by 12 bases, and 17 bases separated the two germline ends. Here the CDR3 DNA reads TGTGCCAGCAGCTTGAGAATGGGGGGGTCAACTTTCTTT. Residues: CASSLRMGGSTFF.

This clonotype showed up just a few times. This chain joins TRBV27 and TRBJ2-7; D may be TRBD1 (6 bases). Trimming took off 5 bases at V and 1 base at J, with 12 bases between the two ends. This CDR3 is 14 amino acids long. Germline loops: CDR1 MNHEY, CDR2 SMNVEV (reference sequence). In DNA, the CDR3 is TGTGCCAGCAGTACCATGACAGGTTCCTACGAGCAGTACTTC. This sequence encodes CASSTMTGSYEQYF.

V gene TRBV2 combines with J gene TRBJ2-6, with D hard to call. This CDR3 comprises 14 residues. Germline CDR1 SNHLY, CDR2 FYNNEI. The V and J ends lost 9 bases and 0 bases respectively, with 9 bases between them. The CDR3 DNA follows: TGTGCCAGTACAACCGACTCTGGGGCCAACGTCCTGACTTTC. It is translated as CASTTDSGANVLTF.